These 6 T cell receptor beta chains were all obtained from the same sample, sequenced in a study of blood T cell repertoires in COVID-19 (dated by TCRdb to between 2020 and 2021). To prepare the library, the immunoSEQ multiplex PCR assay was applied. The clones in this table, taken by TCRdb from immuneACCESS, are in-frame only. Not every clone is retained; where verified, under half of the shortfall comes from an unresolved V gene, and the cause of the rest is unknown. The sample table contains 150,000 to 200,000 clones; only one count was recorded for around 80% of them. The top ten hold 20% to 25% of the sample. Material: peripheral blood. These receptors were obtained from an elderly woman with acute or convalescent COVID-19.

The chain links TRBV19 to TRBJ2-1; 8 positions agree with TRBD2. Germline values: CDR1 LNHDA, CDR2 SQIVND (reference sequence). The CDR3 length is 14 residues. J was trimmed by 7 bases and V by 2 bases; bases with no gene match: 4. The CDR3, as DNA: TGTGCCAGTAGTATAATCAGCGGGAGTAATGAGCAGTTCTTC. Encoded protein: CASSIISGSNEQFF.

V is TRBV3-1 (or the pseudogene TRBV3-2) and J is TRBJ2-1; 8 nucleotides agree with TRBD2. The germline gives CDR1 LGHDT, CDR2 YNNKEL (reference sequence). J lost 7 bases, V lost 0 bases, and 11 bases had no gene match. The CDR3 runs to 17 residues. In nucleotides, the CDR3 is TGTGCCAGCAGCCAAGATGGGAAGCGGGAGCCTGGGAATGAGCAGTTCTTC. Encoded protein: CASSQDGKREPGNEQFF.

This chain joins TRBV25-1 and TRBJ2-1; the match to TRBD1 covers 10 bases. Germline V gene sequence: CDR1 MGHDK, CDR2 SYGVNS. The J segment lost 5 bases and the V segment lost 4 bases, leaving 2 bases of the junction unmatched. The CDR3 has 14 amino acids. The CDR3 sequence is CASSGQGADNEQFF. In DNA, the CDR3 is TGTGCCAGCAGTGGACAGGGGGCCGACAATGAGCAGTTCTTC.

This clone has just one count. The CDR3 loop reads CASSLEGAKTGELFF. The DNA of the CDR3 is TGTGCCAGCAGCCTTGAGGGGGCTAAGACCGGGGAGCTGTTTTTT. The chain uses TRBV2 and TRBJ2-2, with 7 bases identical to TRBD1. The ends lost 6 bases at V and 5 bases at J; junction bases unmatched: 9. This CDR3 is 15 amino acids long. Germline V lookup: CDR1 SNHLY, CDR2 FYNNEI.

The chain recombines TRBV12-3 or TRBV12-4 with TRBJ1-5, with D perhaps TRBD1 (5 bases). Trimming cost V 7 bases and J 2 bases, with 6 bases left between them. CDR3 length equals 12 residues. CDR3 coding DNA: TGTGCCAGCACGGGGGGCAATCAGCCCCAGCATTTT. Its protein is CASTGGNQPQHF.

The CDR3 coding sequence is TGTGCCAGCAGTTACCGACGGGACACCCATACGGATGGCTACACCTTC. Its protein product is CASSYRRDTHTDGYTF. This rearrangement joins TRBV6-5 to TRBJ1-2, with a possible D match to TRBD1 (6 bases). CDR1 and CDR2 (germline): MNHEY, SVGAGI. CDR3 length: 16 residues. V shed 2 bases and J shed 6 bases, with 19 bases lying between them.